The clone carrying this T cell receptor (beta chain) was counted between two and nine times. The data were taken from a study of blood T cell repertoires in COVID-19. Study overall: The origin of the acute and convalescent COVID-19 samples was the United States, Italy and Spain. PBMCs, B-cell-depleted T cells, or T cells were the source of the cDNA or gDNA that made up the material.

Per the original methods: Estimated nucleated cell counts came from reference gene primer amplification. TCRdb's copy holds only in-frame clones and misses some; the assay was immunoSEQ multiplex PCR. The V and J calls and clone size are taken from that table; D and trimming were inferred from the DNA. The table lists around 160,000 clones, around 80% of them singletons, with approximately 19% in the top ten. Germline V gene lookup returns CDR1 MNHEY and CDR2 SVGEGT. The V and J ends lost 2 bases and 6 bases respectively, with 16 bases between them. CDR3 length equals 15 residues. The sample was peripheral blood. The chain links TRBV6-2 or TRBV6-3 to TRBJ1-2, with a weak D call TRBD1 (6 bases). The sequence was collected from an elderly woman with acute or convalescent COVID-19. CDR3 amino acids: CASSYKGRGKDGYTF. As DNA, the CDR3 is TGTGCCAGCAGTTACAAGGGCAGGGGAAAGGATGGCTACACCTTC.